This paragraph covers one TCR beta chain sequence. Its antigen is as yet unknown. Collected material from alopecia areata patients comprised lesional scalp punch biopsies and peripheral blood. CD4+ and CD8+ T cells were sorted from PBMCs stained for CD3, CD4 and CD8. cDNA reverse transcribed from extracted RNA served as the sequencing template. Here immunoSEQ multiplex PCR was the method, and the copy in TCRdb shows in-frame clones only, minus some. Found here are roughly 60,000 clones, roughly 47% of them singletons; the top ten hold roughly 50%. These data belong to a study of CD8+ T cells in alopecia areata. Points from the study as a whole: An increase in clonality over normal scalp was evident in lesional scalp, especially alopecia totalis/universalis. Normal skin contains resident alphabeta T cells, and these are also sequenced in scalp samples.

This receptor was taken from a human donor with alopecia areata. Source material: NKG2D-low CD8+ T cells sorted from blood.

The CDR3 coding sequence is TGTGCCAGTCGGGACTACCACGAGCAGTACTTC. Amino acids: CASRDYHEQYF. The V call is TRBV27, the J call TRBJ2-7; 7 bases line up with TRBD2. This CDR3 is 11 amino acids long. Germline lookup yields CDR1 MNHEY and CDR2 SMNVEV (reference sequence). V was pared by 9 bases and J by 5 bases, with 4 bases of the junction left unmatched.